What follows are 29 T cell receptor beta chains derived from one specimen sequenced in a study of cytomegalovirus exposure and HLA in healthy donors. Assay: immunoSEQ multiplex PCR; the TCRdb copy retains only in-frame clones and omits some. The data show 100,000 to 150,000 clones, roughly 86% seen once. Sequencing was done on a sample of PBMCs. The receptors derive from a man in his thirties or forties in good health and CMV-seronegative.

The chain carries TRBV5-1 and TRBJ2-1, with D possibly TRBD2 on 6 matching bases. Trimming shortened V by 3 bases and J by 10 bases, and 14 bases separated the two germline ends. The length of the CDR3 is 13 residues. CDR1 and CDR2 (germline): SGHRS, YFSETQ. CDR3 protein: CASSSGLSREQFF. CDR3 DNA: TGCGCCAGCAGCTCGGGACTGTCAAGAGAGCAGTTCTTC.

This chain connects TRBV19 to TRBJ1-5, with 9 bases lining up with TRBD1. Germline V CDR1 and CDR2: LNHDA, SQIVND (reference sequence). The CDR3 runs to 16 residues. The V and J ends lost 7 bases and 7 bases, in that order; junction bases with no gene match: 14. CDR3 in DNA: TGTGCCAGTAAACCTAGACCGGGACAGGGTATCCAGCCCCAGCATTTT. Translating it yields CASKPRPGQGIQPQHF.

The chain recombines TRBV4-1 with TRBJ2-1; D gene uncertain. The CDR3 runs 14 residues. V was clipped by 1 base and J by 3 bases, with 7 bases between them. Germline V lookup: CDR1 MGHRA, CDR2 YSYEKL. The CDR3 coding sequence is TGCGCCAGCAGCCAAGTTTATGTCTACAATGAGCAGTTCTTC. Its translation: CASSQVYVYNEQFF.

This chain joins TRBV5-4 and TRBJ2-1; 11 positions match TRBD2. The CDR3 extends over 17 amino acids. The V gene's germline CDR1 is SGHNT and CDR2 YYREEE (reference sequence). V trimming: 0 bases; J trimming: 2 bases; junction bases outside the gene matches: 4. The CDR3 DNA is TGTGCCAGCAGCTTGGGACTAGCGGGGCGGGCCTACAATGAGCAGTTCTTC. Encoded protein: CASSLGLAGRAYNEQFF.

CDR3 sequence: CASSLEWGLAGQHLSYEQYF. CDR3 DNA: TGTGCCAGCAGCTTGGAATGGGGACTAGCGGGACAACACCTTTCCTACGAGCAGTACTTC. The chain recombines TRBV5-8 with TRBJ2-7, with 13 bases identical to TRBD2. Germline assignment: CDR1 SGHTS and CDR2 YDEGEE. This CDR3 contains 20 residues. J was trimmed by 1 base and V by 0 bases; bases with no gene match: 13.

CDR3 amino acids: CASSQERQLFYNEQFF. In DNA, the CDR3 is TGCGCCAGCAGCCAAGAACGACAGCTTTTCTACAATGAGCAGTTCTTC. V gene TRBV4-1 combines with J gene TRBJ2-1; D might be TRBD1 (5 bases). The CDR3 sequence is 16 residues long. CDR1 MGHRA and CDR2 YSYEKL come from the germline V gene. Between the trimmed V and J ends, which lost 0 bases and 3 bases, there was a span of 12 bases.

The chain links TRBV18 to TRBJ2-7; D is possibly TRBD2 (6 bases). The CDR3 runs to 12 residues. CDR1 is KGHSH, CDR2 LQKENI, per germline. The germline V and J ends were trimmed by 6 bases and 6 bases, with 12 bases remaining between them. The CDR3 region is CASSQSGLEQYF. CDR3 bases: TGTGCCAGCTCGCAAAGCGGGCTCGAGCAGTACTTC.

The genes are TRBV6-1 and TRBJ1-2, with 7 bases aligning to TRBD1. This CDR3 region has 13 residues. Germline-derived CDR1 and CDR2 are MNHNS and SASEGT. J lost 7 bases, V lost 6 bases, and 8 bases had no gene match. CDR3 protein: CASSTTGSSGYTF. The CDR3 DNA is TGTGCCAGCAGCACGACAGGGTCTTCTGGCTACACCTTC.

This clone turned up a few times. This sequence joins TRBV2 and TRBJ1-2; TRBD1 might be the D (5 bases). The germline gives CDR1 SNHLY, CDR2 FYNNEI. V lost 3 bases and J 4 bases, leaving 12 bases between the germline ends. CDR3 length equals 14 residues. The CDR3 region is CASSEGRVPYGYTF. CDR3 DNA sequence: TGTGCCAGCAGTGAGGGCAGGGTCCCCTATGGCTACACCTTC. Supplemented by reference TRBV2 and TRBJ1-2, the full variable domain reads EPEVTQTPSHQVTQMGQEVILRCVPISNHLYFYWYRQILGQKVEFLVSFYNNEISEKSEIFDDQFSVERPDGSNFTLKIRSTKLEDSAMYFCASSEGRVPYGYTFGSGTRLTVV.

J is TRBJ1-2 and V is TRBV7-9; perhaps TRBD1 as D (5 bases). Trimming took 1 base from V and 5 from J, leaving 14 bases between them. This CDR3 region has 15 residues. Germline V gene data show CDR1 as SEHNR and CDR2 as FQNEAQ (reference sequence). The CDR3 DNA sequence: TGTGCCAGCAGCTTAGTCGATACAGGACCTTATGGCTACACCTTC. This encodes CASSLVDTGPYGYTF.

The chain joins TRBV6-5 to TRBJ2-5, with a tentative D call TRBD1 (5 bases). The V end lost 4 bases, the J end lost 9 bases, and 15 bases lay between the germline ends. CDR3 length: 13 residues. CDR1 and CDR2 (germline): MNHEY, SVGAGI. The CDR3 DNA follows: TGTGCCAGCAGTTTAACAGGCTTTGGGGCCCAGTACTTC. Protein product: CASSLTGFGAQYF.

The CDR3, as DNA: TGCGCCAGCTCCAAGGGGGCTTCGCTCTCCTACAATGAGCAGTTCTTC. Translation gives CASSKGASLSYNEQFF. The chain couples TRBV10-1 to TRBJ2-1; TRBD1 aligns across 7 bases. Germline CDR1 WNHNN, CDR2 SYGVQD (reference sequence). V trimming: 8 bases; J trimming: 0 bases; junction bases outside the gene matches: 10. The CDR3 is 16 amino acids.

J is TRBJ2-7 and V is TRBV5-1; TRBD1 matches 8 bases. This CDR3 contains 15 residues. Germline assignment: CDR1 SGHRS and CDR2 YFSETQ. V was pared by 0 bases and J by 2 bases, with 4 bases of the junction left unmatched. The CDR3 reads CASSLGGTGAYEQYF. DNA of the CDR3: TGCGCCAGCAGCTTGGGTGGGACAGGCGCCTACGAGCAGTACTTC.

This clone was seen a single time. V usage is TRBV11-3 and J usage is TRBJ2-7, with D hard to call. V shed 0 bases and J shed 6 bases, with 6 bases lying between them. The CDR3 runs 12 residues. The germline V gene has CDR1 SGHNT and CDR2 YENEEA. The CDR3 region has the DNA TGTGCCAGCAGCTTAGATCGGTTCGAGCAGTACTTC. This translates into CASSLDRFEQYF.

The chain links TRBV2 to TRBJ2-1; no definite D call. V dropped 2 bases and J dropped 10 bases, with 9 bases sitting between them. Germline V gene data show CDR1 as SNHLY and CDR2 as FYNNEI. This CDR3 has 12 residues. CDR3 bases: TGTGCCAGCAGTGAAAACGGCAGGGAGCAGTTCTTC. It yields the protein CASSENGREQFF.

The chain has TRBV7-9 and TRBJ1-4, with no clear D. Germline values: CDR1 SEHNR, CDR2 FQNEAQ (reference sequence). The CDR3 totals 12 residues. Trimming left V 5 bases short and J 7 bases short, with 8 bases between. The CDR3 DNA reads as TGTGCCAGCAGCCCGGCGGGTGAAAAACTGTTTTTT. Translated, it gives CASSPAGEKLFF. The variable domain in full, with the rest retrieved from reference TRBV7-9 and TRBJ1-4, is DTGVSQNPRHKITKRGQNVTFRCDPISEHNRLYWYRQTLGQGPEFLTYFQNEAQLEKSRLLSDRFSAERPKGSFSTLEIQRTEQGDSAMYLCASSPAGEKLFFGSGTQLSVL.

This sequence joins TRBV9 and TRBJ2-1; D gene uncertain. The CDR3 totals 14 residues. Trimming stripped 3 bases from V and 5 bases from J, with 12 bases between. Germline CDR1 is SGDLS and CDR2 is YYNGEE. The CDR3: CASSASRVNNEQFF. Written as DNA, the CDR3 is TGTGCCAGCAGCGCCAGCCGGGTGAACAATGAGCAGTTCTTC.

This clone was recorded once. The chain recombines TRBV7-2 with TRBJ1-5; tentative D call: TRBD1 (6 bases). The CDR3 is 14 residues long. Trimming pared 5 bases from V and 2 bases from J, leaving 10 bases between. Germline V gives CDR1 SGHTA, CDR2 FQGNSA. In DNA, the CDR3 is TGTGCCAGCAGCGAATACAGGGGCAATCAGCCCCAGCATTTT. Residues: CASSEYRGNQPQHF.

V and J are TRBV12-5 and TRBJ2-7; TRBD2 is a possible D gene (6 bases). Germline lookup yields CDR1 LGHNT and CDR2 FRNRAP. V lost 4 bases, J lost 2 bases, and 21 bases lay in between. The CDR3 has 17 residues. This chain's CDR3 is CASGSTLLAPEPYEQYF. The CDR3 nucleotides are TGTGCTAGTGGTTCGACGCTACTAGCACCAGAGCCCTACGAGCAGTACTTC.

The chain is built from TRBV29-1 and TRBJ2-7; D not certain. CDR1 SQVTM and CDR2 ANQGSEA come from the germline V gene. CDR3 length: 14 residues. Trimming removed 4 bases from V and 0 bases from J, with 13 bases in between. The CDR3 DNA reads as TGCAGCGTTGGCTCCGGTGATAGCTCCTACGAGCAGTACTTC. Residues: CSVGSGDSSYEQYF.

The genes are TRBV4-2 and TRBJ2-2, with TRBD2 identical over 7 bases. Trimming took 0 bases from V and 4 from J; bases not matched to a gene: 8. CDR1 and CDR2 (germline): LGHNA, YNFKEQ. CDR3 length equals 17 residues. The CDR3 spells CASSQDLAGVSTGELFF. In DNA, the CDR3 is TGTGCCAGCAGCCAAGATCTGGCGGGAGTGAGCACCGGGGAGCTGTTTTTT.

The J gene is TRBJ1-1, the V gene TRBV12-5; D gene unclear. This CDR3 has 13 amino acids. Per the germline V gene, CDR1 is LGHNT and CDR2 is FRNRAP. V was clipped by 8 bases and J by 0 bases, with 10 bases between them. CDR3 in amino acids: CASLRVMNTEAFF. The CDR3 nucleotides read TGTGCTAGTCTTCGGGTGATGAACACTGAAGCTTTCTTT.

This chain uses TRBV5-6 with TRBJ2-5; D is possibly TRBD2 (7 bases). This CDR3 spans 16 amino acids. V dropped 0 bases and J dropped 5 bases, with 17 bases sitting between them. In germline, CDR1 is SGHDT, CDR2 YYEEEE. CDR3 in amino acids: CASSLEGGRAWETQYF. DNA of the CDR3: TGTGCCAGCAGCTTGGAAGGGGGGAGGGCCTGGGAGACCCAGTACTTC.

This chain links TRBV11-2 with TRBJ1-1; possible D gene TRBD1, 5 bases. This CDR3 comprises 14 residues. Per the germline V gene, CDR1 is SGHAT and CDR2 is FQNNGV. V lost 1 base and J lost 2, with 8 bases in between. The DNA for the CDR3 is TGTGCCAGCAGCTTAGCCGGGACTAACACTGAAGCTTTCTTT. This codes for CASSLAGTNTEAFF.

J is TRBJ2-1 and V is TRBV29-1; perhaps TRBD2 as D (6 bases). The CDR3 contains 15 residues. Trimming removed 4 bases at V and 5 bases at J, with 18 bases between. Germline V lookup: CDR1 SQVTM, CDR2 ANQGSEA. This CDR3 is CSVVGDRRANNEQFF. In DNA, the CDR3 is TGCAGCGTTGTCGGCGACCGGAGGGCGAACAATGAGCAGTTCTTC.

V gene TRBV12-5 combines with J gene TRBJ1-2; 8 bases fit TRBD1. V lost 6 bases and J lost 4; bases outside the gene matches: 7. Germline CDR1 and CDR2: LGHNT and FRNRAP. The CDR3 consists of 14 residues. The CDR3 nucleotides read TGTGCTAGTGGCCCGGACAGGGCCATCTATGGCTACACCTTC. Residues: CASGPDRAIYGYTF.

This clone was detected only a few times. The rearrangement joins TRBV29-1 to TRBJ2-5; TRBD1 agrees at 8 bases. V shed 6 bases and J 5 bases; nucleotides not matched to a gene: 5. The CDR3 is 12 residues long. The V gene's germline CDR1 is SQVTM and CDR2 ANQGSEA. CDR3 nucleotides: TGCAGCGTCACCGGACAGGGTGAGACCCAGTACTTC. Protein product: CSVTGQGETQYF.

This clone appeared a single time. This chain uses TRBV7-9 with TRBJ2-7; 8 positions match TRBD1. Trimming at V came to 5 bases and at J to 2 bases, leaving 8 bases not matched to a gene. The germline gives CDR1 SEHNR, CDR2 FQNEAQ (reference sequence). This CDR3 is 15 amino acids long. In DNA form, the CDR3 reads TGTGCCAGCAGCCCCAGACAGGGGTTTACCTACGAGCAGTACTTC. This sequence encodes CASSPRQGFTYEQYF. Together with reference TRBV7-9 and TRBJ2-7, the CDR3 gives the full variable domain: DTGVSQNPRHKITKRGQNVTFRCDPISEHNRLYWYRQTLGQGPEFLTYFQNEAQLEKSRLLSDRFSAERPKGSFSTLEIQRTEQGDSAMYLCASSPRQGFTYEQYFGPGTRLTVT.

This clone was observed once. This rearrangement joins TRBV29-1 to TRBJ1-2; no clear D. CDR1 and CDR2 (germline): SQVTM, ANQGSEA. The CDR3 spans 16 residues. Trimming removed 4 bases at V and 0 bases at J, with 18 bases between. In nucleotides, the CDR3 is TGCAGCGTTGTAGCGTCGGCAGGTGAAGCTAACTATGGCTACACCTTC. It is translated as CSVVASAGEANYGYTF.